This T cell receptor beta chain was sequenced in a study of blood T cell repertoires in COVID-19. This clone has only one observation. Per germline, CDR1 MNHEY and CDR2 SVGAGI. Unmatched junction bases numbered 8, after V lost 7 bases and J lost 2 bases. There are 15 residues in the CDR3. Sequenced by immunoSEQ multiplex PCR; TCRdb stores in-frame clones only, minus some. The sample lists about 99,000 clones; about four fifths were seen once. The V call is TRBV6-5, the J call TRBJ2-3; 8 bases agree with TRBD2. Sequenced sample: peripheral blood. The sequence derives from a man between 65 and 85 years old with active or convalescent COVID-19. Here the CDR3 DNA reads TGTGCCAGCATTTTAGCGGGGAGCGCCACAGATACGCAGTATTTT. This encodes CASILAGSATDTQYF.